The clone carrying this T cell receptor (beta chain) has only a few counts. The antigen remains unidentified. This entry belongs to a study of cytomegalovirus exposure and HLA in healthy donors. On the study more broadly: For the approximately 400 genotyped donors, about 79% fell within the Caucasian-associated ancestry cluster. The study, taken as a whole, reports: Another analysis was done later, and it associated 15,000 or so TCR beta sequences with HLA alleles at 0.05 false discovery rate. A list of more than 150 TCR beta chains associated with cytomegalovirus was given. As was reported, the HLA-A and HLA-B alleles of most subjects were accurately predicted from TCR beta sequences.

PCR involved 60 Vbeta and 13 Jbeta primers. The method was immunoSEQ multiplex PCR; TCRdb's version includes in-frame clones alone and lacks a portion of them. The sample lists 150,000 to 200,000 clones, 81% seen once, with about 1.8% in the top ten. This CDR3 has 14 residues. Germline values: CDR1 SQVTM, CDR2 ANQGSEA. V trimming: 5 bases; J trimming: 7 bases; junction bases outside the gene matches: 11. This rearrangement joins TRBV29-1 to TRBJ2-7; 10 positions match TRBD1. The sequenced sample was PBMCs. The sequence derives from a man aged 18 to 35 in good health and CMV-seronegative. The CDR3 DNA reads as TGCAGCGTTAAAACCGGGACAGGGGTTGTAGAGCAGTACTTC. It is translated as CSVKTGTGVVEQYF.